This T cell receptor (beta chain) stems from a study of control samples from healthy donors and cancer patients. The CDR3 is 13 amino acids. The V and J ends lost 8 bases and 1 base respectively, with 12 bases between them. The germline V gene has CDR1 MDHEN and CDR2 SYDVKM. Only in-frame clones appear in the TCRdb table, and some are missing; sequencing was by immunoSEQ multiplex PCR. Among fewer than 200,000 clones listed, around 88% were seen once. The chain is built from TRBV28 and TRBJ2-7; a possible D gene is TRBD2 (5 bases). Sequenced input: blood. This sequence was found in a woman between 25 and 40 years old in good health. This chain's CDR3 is CASLPSSSYEQYF. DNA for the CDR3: TGTGCCAGCCTGCCTAGCTCTTCCTACGAGCAGTACTTC.